This is a list of T cell receptor beta chains from one sample in a study of blood T cell repertoires in COVID-19. Sequencing used immunoSEQ multiplex PCR; TCRdb keeps in-frame clones, though not all of them. The sample contains under 300,000 clones, approximately 79% of which appear only once. Input material: peripheral blood. The receptors here all came from a woman aged 35 to 49 with active or convalescent COVID-19. Each CDR3 is given with its conserved first and last residue. Fields, in order: J gene, V gene, D gene, CDR3 length, clone size, CDR3 DNA, CDR3 protein. A D gene is named only where the DNA matches it firmly. Rows give clone size only sometimes, using once, few, many, or a class for an expanded clone.

>TRBJ2-1|TRBV11-2|NA|13|NA
TGTGCCAGCAGCTACGGGATAAACAATGAGCAGTTCTTC
CASSYGINNEQFF
>TRBJ1-1|TRBV5-6|NA|13|NA
TGTGCCAGCAGCATCGACACGAACACTGAAGCTTTCTTT
CASSIDTNTEAFF
>TRBJ2-2|TRBV9|NA|15|once
TGTGCCAGCAGCGTAGGCGAGGGGAACACCGGGGAGCTGTTTTTT
CASSVGEGNTGELFF
>TRBJ1-5|TRBV18|NA|12|NA
TGTGCCAGCTCATATAGCAATCAGCCCCAGCATTTT
CASSYSNQPQHF
>TRBJ1-6|TRBV4-1|TRBD1|15|NA
TGCGCCAGCAGCCTTGACAGGGGGTCCGGTTCACCCCTCCACTTT
CASSLDRGSGSPLHF
>TRBJ1-3|TRBV7-2|NA|17|once
TGTGCCAGCAGCTTAGGCCCCCTCCGGCGGACTGGAAACACCATATATTTT
CASSLGPLRRTGNTIYF
>TRBJ2-3|TRBV7-3|NA|14|NA
TGTGCCAGCAGCTTAGCTAGTAACACAGATACGCAGTATTTT
CASSLASNTDTQYF
>TRBJ2-5|TRBV13|TRBD2|17|NA
TGTGCCAGCAGCTTAGGACTAGCGGGGGGGCGGCAAGAGACCCAGTACTTC
CASSLGLAGGRQETQYF
>TRBJ2-4|TRBV5-1|TRBD2|18|NA
TGCGCCAGCAGCTTAAGAGCAGCGGGGGGCATAGCCAAAAACATTCAGTACTTC
CASSLRAAGGIAKNIQYF
>TRBJ2-1|TRBV11-2|TRBD1|14|NA
TGTGCCAGCAGCATCCGGACAGGGGACGGTGAGCAGTTCTTC
CASSIRTGDGEQFF